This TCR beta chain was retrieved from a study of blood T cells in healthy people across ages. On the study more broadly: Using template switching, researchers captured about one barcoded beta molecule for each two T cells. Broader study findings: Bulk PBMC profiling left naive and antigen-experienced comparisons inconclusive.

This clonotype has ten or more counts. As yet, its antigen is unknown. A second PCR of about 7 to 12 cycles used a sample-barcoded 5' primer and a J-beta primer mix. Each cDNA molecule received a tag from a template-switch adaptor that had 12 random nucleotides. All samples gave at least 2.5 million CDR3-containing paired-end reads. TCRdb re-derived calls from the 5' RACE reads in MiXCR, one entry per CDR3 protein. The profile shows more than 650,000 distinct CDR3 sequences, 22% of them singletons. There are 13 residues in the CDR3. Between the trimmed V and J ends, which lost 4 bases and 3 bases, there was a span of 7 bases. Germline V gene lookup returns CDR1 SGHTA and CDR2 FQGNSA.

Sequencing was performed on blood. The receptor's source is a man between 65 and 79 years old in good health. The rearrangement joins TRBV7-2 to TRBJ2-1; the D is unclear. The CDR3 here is CASSSGYYNEQFF. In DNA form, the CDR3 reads TGTGCCAGCAGCTCCGGTTACTACAATGAGCAGTTCTTC.